Listed below are T cell receptor beta chains from one sample, sequenced in a study of blood T cell repertoires in COVID-19. Repertoires were generated with immunoSEQ multiplex PCR, while TCRdb's copy carries only in-frame clones and drops some. The data hold about 410,000 clones, with just over 85% observed a single time. What was sequenced was peripheral blood. The receptors come from a woman in her 30s with active or convalescent COVID-19. Both conserved end residues are part of each CDR3. A D gene is named only where the DNA matches it firmly. Clone size is stated in some rows and not others, as once, few, many or a class when expanded.

d_gene	abundance	v_gene	j_gene	CDR3aa	CDR3nt
-	-	TRBV19	TRBJ1-5	CASSSTGYSNQPQHF	TGTGCCAGTAGTTCTACAGGGTATAGCAATCAGCCCCAGCATTTT
-	few	TRBV5-6	TRBJ1-3	CASSFGGYGNTIYF	TGTGCCAGCAGCTTCGGAGGGTATGGAAACACCATATATTTT
TRBD1	once	TRBV24-1	TRBJ2-3	CATSDQGASTDTQYF	TGTGCCACCAGTGATCAGGGGGCCTCCACAGATACGCAGTATTTT
-	-	TRBV5-4	TRBJ2-3	CASSKGLTSDTQYF	TGTGCCAGCAGCAAGGGACTTACCTCGGATACGCAGTATTTT
-	-	TRBV4-2	TRBJ1-1	CASSPGGQGRGEAFF	TGTGCCAGCAGCCCAGGTGGGCAGGGAAGGGGTGAAGCTTTCTTT
-	-	TRBV15	TRBJ1-1	CATSRIQGDTEAFF	TGTGCCACCAGCAGAATTCAGGGTGACACTGAAGCTTTCTTT
TRBD1	-	TRBV9	TRBJ1-2	CASTQTGSNYGYTF	TGTGCCAGCACCCAGACAGGGAGTAACTATGGCTACACCTTC
TRBD2	-	TRBV29-1	TRBJ2-1	CSVETGLAGALSSYNEQFF	TGCAGCGTTGAAACCGGACTAGCGGGAGCCTTGAGCTCCTACAATGAGCAGTTCTTC
TRBD1	-	TRBV6-2/TRBV6-3	TRBJ1-2	CASSTNRGPVYGYTF	TGTGCCAGCAGTACAAACAGGGGACCAGTCTATGGCTACACCTTC
-	few	TRBV18	TRBJ2-1	CASSPPSSNEQFF	TGTGCCAGCTCACCACCTAGCAGCAATGAGCAGTTCTTC
-	once	TRBV25-1	TRBJ1-4	CASSWRSGEKLFF	TGTGCCAGCAGTTGGAGAAGCGGCGAAAAACTGTTTTTT
-	-	TRBV11-2	TRBJ2-7	CASSFVMQGGVHEQYF	TGTGCCAGCAGCTTCGTTATGCAGGGGGGCGTCCACGAGCAGTACTTC
TRBD1	-	TRBV5-6	TRBJ2-3	CASSQGQIGAGYF	TGTGCCAGCAGCCAGGGACAGATCGGAGCAGGGTATTTT